The TCR beta chain described here comes from a study of T cells in Graves' hyperthyroidism and ophthalmopathy. Researchers took RNA transcripts and amplified the TCR beta CDR3 regions from them. The TCR CDR3 was amplified in a first-round RT-PCR using the HTBI primer set. Each CDR3 protein is one row after TCRdb ran MiXCR on the multiplex PCR reads. The table has more than 500,000 distinct CDR3 sequences, roughly 16% seen once. Findings of the study overall: The model's output predicted ophthalmopathy at a median of around 7 months prior to onset.

As for this clonotype: What it binds is unknown.

Across 18 months, stable Graves' hyperthyroidism was marked by no progression to ophthalmopathy. Subjects aged 18 to 65 presented with newly diagnosed hyperthyroidism of less than 2 months' duration. Sequencing was carried out using blood. The receptor was derived from a woman aged 25 to 39 with Graves' hyperthyroidism.

The CDR3 is CASRWNQADTEAFF. The CDR3 DNA is TGTGCCAGCCGATGGAACCAAGCGGACACTGAAGCTTTCTTT. The chain links TRBV2 to TRBJ1-1, with unresolved D. V was clipped by 8 bases and J by 3 bases, with 16 bases between them. The CDR3 has 14 amino acids. Germline V gene lookup returns CDR1 SNHLY and CDR2 FYNNEI.